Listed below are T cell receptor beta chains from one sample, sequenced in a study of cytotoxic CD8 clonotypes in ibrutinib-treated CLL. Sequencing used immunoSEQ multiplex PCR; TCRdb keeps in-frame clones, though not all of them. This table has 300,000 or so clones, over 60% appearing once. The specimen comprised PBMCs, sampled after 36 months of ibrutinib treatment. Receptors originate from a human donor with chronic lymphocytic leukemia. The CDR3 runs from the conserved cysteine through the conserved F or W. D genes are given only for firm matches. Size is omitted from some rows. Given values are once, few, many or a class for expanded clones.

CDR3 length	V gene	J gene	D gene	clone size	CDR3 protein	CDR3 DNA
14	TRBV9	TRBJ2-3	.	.	CASSDLGPTDTQYF	TGTGCCAGCAGCGACCTGGGACCCACAGATACGCAGTATTTT
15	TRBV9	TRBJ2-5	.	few	CASSEMGGRVETQYF	TGTGCCAGCAGCGAAATGGGGGGGCGAGTAGAGACCCAGTACTTC
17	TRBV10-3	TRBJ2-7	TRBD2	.	CAISGGGPLFMTYEQYF	TGTGCCATCAGTGGGGGGGGTCCTTTGTTTATGACCTACGAGCAGTACTTC
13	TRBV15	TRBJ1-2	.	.	CATSREYDYGYTF	TGTGCCACCAGCAGAGAATACGACTATGGCTACACCTTC
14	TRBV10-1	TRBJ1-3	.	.	CASSDSNSGNTIYF	TGCGCCAGCAGCGACAGTAACTCTGGAAACACCATATATTTT
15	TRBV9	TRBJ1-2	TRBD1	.	CASSVDQGAQHGYTF	TGTGCCAGCAGCGTTGACCAGGGGGCGCAACATGGCTACACCTTC
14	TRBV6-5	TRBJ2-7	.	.	CASSYSWAAYEQYF	TGTGCCAGCAGTTACTCGTGGGCAGCCTACGAGCAGTACTTC
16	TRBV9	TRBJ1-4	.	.	CASSVGRVSTNEKLFF	TGTGCCAGCAGCGTAGGTAGGGTTTCGACTAATGAAAAACTGTTTTTT
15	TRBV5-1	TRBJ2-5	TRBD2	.	CASSSMTSGGETQYF	TGCGCCAGCAGCTCGATGACTAGCGGGGGGGAGACCCAGTACTTC
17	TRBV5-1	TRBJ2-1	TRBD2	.	CASSERLAGFSYNEQFF	TGCGCCAGCAGCGAACGACTAGCGGGGTTCTCCTACAATGAGCAGTTCTTC
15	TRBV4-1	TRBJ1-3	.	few	CASSQDRWPKNTIYF	TGCGCCAGCAGCCAAGATAGGTGGCCCAAAAACACCATATATTTT
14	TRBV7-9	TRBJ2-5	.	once	CASSLGRGFETQYF	TGTGCCAGCAGCTTGGGGCGGGGATTCGAGACCCAGTACTTC
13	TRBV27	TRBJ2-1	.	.	CASSFRPSNEQFF	TGTGCCAGCAGTTTCCGGCCTAGTAATGAGCAGTTCTTC
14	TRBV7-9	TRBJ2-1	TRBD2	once	CASSPLAGGIEQFF	TGTGCCAGCAGCCCCCTAGCGGGGGGGATTGAGCAGTTCTTC
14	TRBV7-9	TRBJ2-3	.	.	CASSLTTSTDTQYF	TGTGCCAGCAGCTTAACAACTAGCACAGATACGCAGTATTTT
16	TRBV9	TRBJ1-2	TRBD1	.	CASSLSGTGFGYGYTF	TGTGCCAGCAGCCTATCAGGGACAGGGTTCGGCTATGGCTACACCTTC
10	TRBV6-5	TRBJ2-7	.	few	CASRGAEQYF	TGTGCCAGCCGGGGGGCTGAGCAGTACTTC
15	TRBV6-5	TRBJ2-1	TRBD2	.	CASSLVLAGYNEQFF	TGTGCCAGCAGTTTAGTTCTAGCGGGGTACAATGAGCAGTTCTTC
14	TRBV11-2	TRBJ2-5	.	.	CASSAPGAQETQYF	TGTGCCAGCAGCGCCCCGGGAGCCCAAGAGACCCAGTACTTC
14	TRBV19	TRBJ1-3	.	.	CASKDPSSGNTIYF	TGTGCCAGTAAGGACCCGAGCTCTGGAAACACCATATATTTT
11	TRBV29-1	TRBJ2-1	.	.	CSVGRDIEQFF	TGCAGCGTTGGAAGGGACATTGAGCAGTTCTTC
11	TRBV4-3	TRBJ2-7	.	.	CASSQEGEQYF	TGCGCCAGCAGCCAAGAAGGCGAGCAGTACTTC
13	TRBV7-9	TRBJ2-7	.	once	CASTAPGTYEQYF	TGTGCCAGCACCGCACCCGGCACCTACGAGCAGTACTTC
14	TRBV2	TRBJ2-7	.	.	CASSEAGTTYEQYF	TGTGCCAGCAGTGAGGCAGGGACCACCTACGAGCAGTACTTC
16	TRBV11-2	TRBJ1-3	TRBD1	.	CASSLGPDRVGNTIYF	TGTGCCAGCAGCTTAGGTCCCGACAGGGTTGGAAACACCATATATTTT
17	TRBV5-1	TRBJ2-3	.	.	CASSLEFGGRYTDTQYF	TGCGCCAGCAGCTTGGAGTTTGGGGGCCGTTACACAGATACGCAGTATTTT
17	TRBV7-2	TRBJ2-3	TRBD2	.	CASSLGGLAGPTDTQYF	TGTGCCAGCAGCTTAGGAGGGCTAGCGGGACCCACAGATACGCAGTATTTT
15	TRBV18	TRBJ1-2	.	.	CASSWTAHPNYGYTF	TGTGCCAGCTCATGGACAGCACATCCTAACTATGGCTACACCTTC
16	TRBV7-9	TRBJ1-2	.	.	CASSLAYPQAYYGYTF	TGTGCCAGCAGCTTAGCTTATCCTCAGGCCTACTATGGCTACACCTTC
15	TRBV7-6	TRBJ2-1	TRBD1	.	CASSPTGGSYNEQFF	TGTGCCAGCAGCCCGACAGGGGGCTCCTACAATGAGCAGTTCTTC
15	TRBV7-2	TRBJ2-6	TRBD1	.	CASKVQGTGANVLTF	TGTGCCAGCAAAGTACAGGGGACTGGGGCCAACGTCCTGACTTTC
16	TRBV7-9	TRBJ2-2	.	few	CASSRSAGTNTGELFF	TGTGCCAGCAGCCGATCGGCGGGAACCAACACCGGGGAGCTGTTTTTT